These T cell receptor beta chains were read from a single sample in a study of blood T cell repertoires in COVID-19. Sequenced by immunoSEQ multiplex PCR; TCRdb stores in-frame clones only, minus some. The repertoire holds roughly 200,000 clones, with around nine tenths as singletons. The sample was peripheral blood. The receptors shown here come from a man in his late teens or twenties with active or convalescent COVID-19. The CDR3 runs from the conserved cysteine through the conserved F or W. Each record gives: D gene, J gene, clone size, V gene, CDR3 DNA, CDR3 protein. D genes are given only for firm matches. Rows may omit the clone size; those that give it use once, few, many or a size class.

NA TRBJ1-2 NA TRBV7-2 TGTGCCAGCAGCGTCACAGGGTCCTCTAACTATGGCTACACCTTC CASSVTGSSNYGYTF
TRBD1 TRBJ1-2 NA TRBV25-1 TGTGCCAGCAGTTCAACAGGGGGGTACTATGGCTACACCTTC CASSSTGGYYGYTF
NA TRBJ2-7 NA TRBV11-3 TGTGCCAGCAGCCCCACCGGGAGTGGGTCCTACGAGCAGTACTTC CASSPTGSGSYEQYF
TRBD2 TRBJ2-1 NA TRBV13 TGTGCCAGCAGCCCACGGACTAGTAAACCTTACAATGAGCAGTTCTTC CASSPRTSKPYNEQFF
NA TRBJ2-7 NA TRBV7-9 TGTGCCAGCAGCCCTGGGTCCAACTACTACGAGCAGTACTTC CASSPGSNYYEQYF
TRBD2 TRBJ2-7 NA TRBV5-6 TGTGCCAGCAGCGTAGGACTAGCGGGCCTCTCCTACGAGCAGTACTTC CASSVGLAGLSYEQYF
TRBD1 TRBJ1-1 NA TRBV14 TGTGCCAGCAGCCAAGATTATGGACAGGGGGCCGGGGTGAACACTGAAGCTTTCTTT CASSQDYGQGAGVNTEAFF
TRBD1 TRBJ1-6 NA TRBV3-1/TRBV3-2 TGTGCCAGCAGCCAATACCGGACAGGGCAAGGATCACCCCTCCACTTT CASSQYRTGQGSPLHF
NA TRBJ2-7 NA TRBV29-1 TGCAGCGTTGAAGCCGTCGGACAAATCAAACCCTACGAGCAGTACTTC CSVEAVGQIKPYEQYF
TRBD1 TRBJ1-1 NA TRBV7-9 TGTGCCAGCAGCTATTCGACAGGGTCTCTAGGTTCTGAAGCTTTCTTT CASSYSTGSLGSEAFF
NA TRBJ2-1 NA TRBV27 TGTGCCAGCAGTCCCGAATGGGCGGGGGCGATAAACAATGAGCAGTTCTTC CASSPEWAGAINNEQFF
TRBD2 TRBJ2-7 NA TRBV7-9 TGTGCCAGCAGCCAACCCCCTCTAGCGGGGGGCACCTACGAGCAGTACTTC CASSQPPLAGGTYEQYF
NA TRBJ1-1 few TRBV9 TGTGCCAGCAGCGCCCTAGGATGGACTGAAGCTTTCTTT CASSALGWTEAFF
TRBD2 TRBJ2-2 NA TRBV6-1 TGTGCCAGCAGTGGGATTAGCGGGGGGGCCTTGGGTAACACCGGGGAGCTGTTTTTT CASSGISGGALGNTGELFF
TRBD1 TRBJ2-5 NA TRBV30 TGTGCCTGGAGTGTGGGGACAGGGGGAGAGACCCAGTACTTC CAWSVGTGGETQYF
NA TRBJ2-7 NA TRBV30 TGTGCCTGGAGAAAGGACAGTACCTACGAGCAGTACTTC CAWRKDSTYEQYF
NA TRBJ2-2 NA TRBV5-4 TGTGCCAGCAGCTTAGGAGCGGGGAACACCGGGGAGCTGTTTTTT CASSLGAGNTGELFF
TRBD1 TRBJ1-5 many TRBV29-1 TGCAGCGTTGAAGATGGGACAGGGGGCAATCAGCCCCAGCATTTT CSVEDGTGGNQPQHF
TRBD1 TRBJ2-7 NA TRBV5-4 TGTGCCAGCAGCTCCATTGACAGGGTAGACGAGCAGTACTTC CASSSIDRVDEQYF
TRBD1 TRBJ1-4 NA TRBV18 TGTGCCAGCTCACCTGAGACAGGGAGCGAAAAACTGTTTTTT CASSPETGSEKLFF
NA TRBJ2-6 NA TRBV9 TGTGCCAGCAGCGGTAGTAGTGATTCTGGGGCCAACGTCCTGACTTTC CASSGSSDSGANVLTF
NA TRBJ2-3 NA TRBV7-6 TGTGCCAGCAGCTTAGGATGGGGGGGCGTGGCAGATACGCAGTATTTT CASSLGWGGVADTQYF
NA TRBJ2-1 few TRBV6-5 TGTGCCAGCAGTTACTCGACTAGCAATGAGCAGTTCTTC CASSYSTSNEQFF
NA TRBJ1-2 NA TRBV16 TGTGCCAGCAGCCCCATCTCAGGGGTCGAGGGCTACACCTTC CASSPISGVEGYTF
TRBD2 TRBJ2-7 NA TRBV7-2 TGTGCCAGCAGCCCGCGGACTAGCGGTAGGAGCTCCTACGAGCAGTACTTC CASSPRTSGRSSYEQYF
NA TRBJ2-5 NA TRBV19 TGTGCCAGTAGCACACCGGGGGGCGGGTCCCAAGAGACCCAGTACTTC CASSTPGGGSQETQYF